This T cell receptor (beta chain) was identified during a study of cytomegalovirus exposure and HLA in healthy donors. The repertoire was sequenced with immunoSEQ multiplex PCR; TCRdb's copy has only in-frame clones and lacks some. In the table there are 150,000 to 200,000 clones, about 89% of which are singletons. Whole-study findings and limits: Cytomegalovirus status was reportedly diagnosed by the classifier with high specificity and sensitivity. Most TCR sequences were seen very rarely across donors, but some public TCRs occurred in many. The tendency of first-cohort TCR clusters to co-occur in the 90 to 150 validation repertoires was the finding of a later analysis.

With regard to this clone: Its antigen is unknown.

The V gene's germline CDR1 is SGHNT and CDR2 YENEEA. This CDR3 comprises 15 residues. Trimming cost V 4 bases and J 5 bases, with 14 bases left between them. This receptor was taken from a man between 25 and 39 years old in good health and CMV-seropositive. Sequencing used PBMCs. The rearrangement links TRBV11-3 to TRBJ2-2, with D perhaps matching TRBD1 or TRBD2 (6 bases each). The CDR3 region has the DNA TGTGCCAGCAGCTCCTCCCCGGGGGCGACCGGGGAGCTGTTTTTT. Translated, it gives CASSSSPGATGELFF.